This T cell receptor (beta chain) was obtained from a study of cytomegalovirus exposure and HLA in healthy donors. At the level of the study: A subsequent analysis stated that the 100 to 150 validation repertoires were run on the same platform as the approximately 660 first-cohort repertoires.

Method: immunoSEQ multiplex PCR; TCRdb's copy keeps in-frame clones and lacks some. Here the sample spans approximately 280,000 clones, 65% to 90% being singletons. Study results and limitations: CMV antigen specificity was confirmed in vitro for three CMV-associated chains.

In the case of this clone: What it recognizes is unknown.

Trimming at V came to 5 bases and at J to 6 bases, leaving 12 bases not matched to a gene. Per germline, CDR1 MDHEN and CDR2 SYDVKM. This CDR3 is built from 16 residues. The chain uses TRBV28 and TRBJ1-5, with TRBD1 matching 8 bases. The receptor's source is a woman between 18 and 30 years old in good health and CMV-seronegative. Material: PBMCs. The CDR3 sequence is CASSPGTGYVGQPQHF. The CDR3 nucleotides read TGTGCCAGCAGTCCTGGGACAGGCTACGTCGGTCAGCCCCAGCATTTT.